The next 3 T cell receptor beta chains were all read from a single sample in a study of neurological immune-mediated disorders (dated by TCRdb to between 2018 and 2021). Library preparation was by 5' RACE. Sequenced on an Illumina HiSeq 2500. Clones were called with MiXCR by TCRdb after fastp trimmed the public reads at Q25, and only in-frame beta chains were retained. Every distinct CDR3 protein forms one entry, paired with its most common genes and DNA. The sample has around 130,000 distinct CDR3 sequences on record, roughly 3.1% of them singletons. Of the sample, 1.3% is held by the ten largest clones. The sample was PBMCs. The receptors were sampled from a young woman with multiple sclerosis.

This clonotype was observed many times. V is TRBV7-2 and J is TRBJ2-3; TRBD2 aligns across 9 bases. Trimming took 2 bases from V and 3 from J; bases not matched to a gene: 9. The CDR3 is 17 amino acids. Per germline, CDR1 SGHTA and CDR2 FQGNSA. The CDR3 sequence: CASSLTASGATTDTQYF. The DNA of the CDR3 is TGTGCCAGCAGCTTAACCGCTAGCGGGGCTACGACAGATACGCAGTATTTT.

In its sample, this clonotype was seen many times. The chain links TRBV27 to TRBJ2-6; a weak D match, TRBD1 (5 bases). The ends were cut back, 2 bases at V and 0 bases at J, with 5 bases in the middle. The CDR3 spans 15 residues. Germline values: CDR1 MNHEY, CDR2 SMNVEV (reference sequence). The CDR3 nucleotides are TGTGCCAGCAGTTTAAGGGGCTCTGGGGCCAACGTCCTGACTTTC. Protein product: CASSLRGSGANVLTF.

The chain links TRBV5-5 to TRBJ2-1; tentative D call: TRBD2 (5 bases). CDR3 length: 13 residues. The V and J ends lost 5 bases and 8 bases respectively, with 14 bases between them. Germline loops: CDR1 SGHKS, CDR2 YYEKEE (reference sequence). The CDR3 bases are TGTGCCAGCAGAGTTGGACTGGAGCATGAGCAGTTCTTC. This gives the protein CASRVGLEHEQFF.